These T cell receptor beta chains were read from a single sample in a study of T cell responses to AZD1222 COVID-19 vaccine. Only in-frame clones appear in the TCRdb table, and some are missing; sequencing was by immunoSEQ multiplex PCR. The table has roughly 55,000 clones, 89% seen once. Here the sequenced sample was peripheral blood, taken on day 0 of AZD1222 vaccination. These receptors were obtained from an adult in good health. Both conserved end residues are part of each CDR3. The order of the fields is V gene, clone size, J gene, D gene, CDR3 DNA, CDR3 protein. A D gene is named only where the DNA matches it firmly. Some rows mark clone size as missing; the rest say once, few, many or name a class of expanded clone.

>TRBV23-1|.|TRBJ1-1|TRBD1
TGCGCCAGCAGTCACGGGGACAGGCGAGCTTTCTTT
CASSHGDRRAFF
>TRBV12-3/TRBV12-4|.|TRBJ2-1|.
TGTGCCAGCACCCCGTGGGGTGAGCAGTTCTTC
CASTPWGEQFF
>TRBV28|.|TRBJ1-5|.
TGTGCCAGCAGTCCCTCAAACAGGATTCAGCCCCAGCATTTT
CASSPSNRIQPQHF
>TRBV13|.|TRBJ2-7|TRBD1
TGTGCCAGCAGCTTAGGGGGACAGGGGGTCCACGAGCAGTACTTC
CASSLGGQGVHEQYF
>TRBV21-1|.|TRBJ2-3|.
TGTGCCAGCAGCAAAGAAAGATATAGAAGTAGCGGTGATAATACGCAGTATTTT
CASSKERYRSSGDNTQYF
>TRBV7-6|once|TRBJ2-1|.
TGTGCCAGCAGCGTAGGGCAGGGAAGCAATGAGCAGTTCTTC
CASSVGQGSNEQFF
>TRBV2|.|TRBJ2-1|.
TGTGCCAGCACGAGGTCGAGCTCCTACAATGAGCAGTTCTTC
CASTRSSSYNEQFF
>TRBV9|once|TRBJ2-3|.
TGTGCCAGCAGCGTAGGGGGCAGGGGCGCACCCGATACAGATACGCAGTATTTT
CASSVGGRGAPDTDTQYF
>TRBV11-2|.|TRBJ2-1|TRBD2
TGTGCCAGCAGCGGGGGACTAGCGGGATTCTATGAGCAGTTCTTC
CASSGGLAGFYEQFF
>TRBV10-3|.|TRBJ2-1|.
TGTGCCATCAGCACCCTAGGGGATGAGCAGTTCTTC
CAISTLGDEQFF
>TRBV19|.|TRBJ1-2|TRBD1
TGTGCCAGTAGTTTCGATCAGGGGGCGAGGCGTGGCTACACCTTC
CASSFDQGARRGYTF
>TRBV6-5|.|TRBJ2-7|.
TGTGCCAGCAGTTACTTTGCCCGGAGCTCCTACGAGCAGTACTTC
CASSYFARSSYEQYF
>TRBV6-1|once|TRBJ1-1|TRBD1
TGTGCCAGCAGTGAAGACAGGGGCTGGAACACTGAAGCTTTCTTT
CASSEDRGWNTEAFF
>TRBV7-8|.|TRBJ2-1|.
TGTGCCAGCAGCTTAGGGCGGGACAATGAGCAGTTCTTC
CASSLGRDNEQFF
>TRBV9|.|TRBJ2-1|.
TGTGCCAGCACCCCGAGTCTTGTCCACAATGAGCAGTTCTTC
CASTPSLVHNEQFF
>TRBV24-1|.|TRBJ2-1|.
TGTGCCACCAGTGATTCCGGACGGAGCAATGAGCAGTTCTTC
CATSDSGRSNEQFF
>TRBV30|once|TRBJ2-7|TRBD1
TGTGCCTGGAGACGCGAGGGACAGGGTAGCTACGAGCAGTACTTC
CAWRREGQGSYEQYF